Following are 22 T cell receptor beta chains from one sample sequenced in a study of T cells after yellow fever vaccination. TCRdb re-derived calls from the 5' RACE reads in MiXCR, one entry per CDR3 protein. Among 130,000 or so distinct CDR3 sequences listed, roughly 15% were seen once. Here the sequenced sample was CD8+ T cells sorted from PBMCs, taken 5 days after the yellow fever booster vaccination. These receptor sequences come from a man aged 18 to 29 who received the YFV17D yellow fever vaccine.

A few counts support this clonotype. The V and J genes are TRBV6-5 and TRBJ1-1; 7 nucleotides match TRBD1. Germline lookup yields CDR1 MNHEY and CDR2 SVGAGI. The CDR3 is made up of 14 amino acids. J was trimmed by 7 bases and V by 4 bases; bases with no gene match: 9. CDR3 loop: CASSLQPGTDEAFF. The CDR3 bases are TGTGCCAGCAGTTTACAGCCCGGGACAGATGAAGCTTTCTTT.

This chain joins TRBV6-2 or TRBV6-3 and TRBJ2-7; no firm D call. The CDR3 is 12 residues long. Germline V gene sequence: CDR1 MNHEY, CDR2 SVGEGT. The V end lost 3 bases, the J end lost 7 bases, and 10 bases lay between the germline ends. The CDR3 DNA sequence: TGTGCCAGCAGTTATGACCGTTGGGAGCAGTACTTC. Translating gives CASSYDRWEQYF.

This clonotype was observed a few times. V gene TRBV27 combines with J gene TRBJ1-1; weak D call: TRBD1 (5 bases). The CDR3 loop spans 13 amino acids. Trimming removed 5 bases from V and 12 bases from J, with 19 bases in between. Germline CDR1 and CDR2: MNHEY and SMNVEV (reference sequence). In DNA form, the CDR3 reads TGTGCCAGCAGTCCCGACAGCCGTGTGAAAACTTTCTTT. Its protein is CASSPDSRVKTFF.

The table lists this clonotype with a few counts. The gene calls are TRBV4-3 and TRBJ2-3; possible D gene TRBD2, 7 bases. Germline V gene lookup returns CDR1 LGHNA and CDR2 YSLEER. The germline V and J ends were trimmed by 1 base and 5 bases, with 16 bases remaining between them. The CDR3 extends over 16 amino acids. CDR3 bases: TGCGCCAGCAGCCAAGTAGGCACAGGGAGGGAAGATACGCAGTATTTT. This encodes CASSQVGTGREDTQYF.

The chain carries TRBV12-3 or TRBV12-4 and TRBJ1-5; D remains ambiguous. V lost 4 bases to trimming and J lost 5 bases, with 9 bases between them. The CDR3 extends over 13 amino acids. The CDR3 nucleotides read TGTGCCAGCAGTTCGGGAGCCGATCAGCCCCAGCATTTT. It yields the protein CASSSGADQPQHF.

This sequence joins TRBV12-3 or TRBV12-4 and TRBJ1-2, with 7 bases that match TRBD1. The CDR3 length is 12 residues. V shed 5 bases and J 8 bases; nucleotides not matched to a gene: 5. This CDR3 is CASSLGTVGYTF. DNA of the CDR3: TGTGCCAGCAGTCTTGGGACAGTAGGCTACACCTTC.

The table lists this clonotype with a few counts. The CDR3 DNA follows: TGTGCCAGCAGCAAAGCGGGCAGGACCTACGAGCAGTACGTC. Residues: CASSKAGRTYEQYV. V gene TRBV21-1 combines with J gene TRBJ2-7. TRBV21-1 is a pseudogene segment. CDR3 size: 14 residues.

At least ten counts were recorded for this clonotype. V gene TRBV10-3 combines with J gene TRBJ2-2; 8 bases match TRBD1. After removal of 2 bases from V and 3 bases from J, the junction contained 8 bases not matched to a gene. CDR1 is ENHRY, CDR2 SYGVKD, per germline. The CDR3 loop spans 17 amino acids. This CDR3 reads CAISETGQGDHTGELFF. CDR3 coding DNA: TGTGCCATCAGTGAGACAGGACAGGGAGATCACACCGGGGAGCTGTTTTTT.

This clonotype appeared a few times. The rearrangement joins TRBV29-1 to TRBJ2-1, with D unclear. The V gene lost 0 bases and the J gene lost 8 bases, with 8 bases spanning the gap. The germline gives CDR1 SQVTM, CDR2 ANQGSEA. The CDR3 has 12 residues. CDR3 amino acids: CSVEENLDEQFF. CDR3 DNA sequence: TGCAGCGTTGAAGAAAACCTCGATGAGCAGTTCTTC.

This clonotype was counted only a few times. The chain combines TRBV9 with TRBJ2-3; possibly TRBD2 for D (6 bases). V lost 3 bases, J lost 2 bases, and 10 bases lay in between. This CDR3 has 14 amino acids. Germline V gene sequence: CDR1 SGDLS, CDR2 YYNGEE. The CDR3 nucleotides are TGTGCCAGCAGCGCCGGGACTCCCACAGATACGCAGTATTTT. It codes for CASSAGTPTDTQYF.

The chain is built from TRBV12-3 or TRBV12-4 and TRBJ1-6; D call uncertain. The length of the CDR3 is 12 residues. V was trimmed by 5 bases and J by 12 bases, leaving 11 bases between them. The CDR3 region has the DNA TGTGCCAGCAGTAACCCGGGTCTACCCCTCCACTTT. As protein: CASSNPGLPLHF.

This clonotype was detected only a few times. The V call is TRBV11-2, the J call TRBJ2-7; D gene ambiguous. This CDR3 is 15 amino acids long. The ends were cut back, 5 bases at V and 1 base at J, with 15 bases in the middle. CDR1 and CDR2 (germline): SGHAT, FQNNGV. The CDR3 DNA reads TGTGCCAGCAGCCAAGCCAGATACCTGTCCTACGAGCAGTACTTC. This codes for CASSQARYLSYEQYF. Supplemented by reference TRBV11-2 and TRBJ2-7, the full variable domain reads EAGVAQSPRYKIIEKRQSVAFWCNPISGHATLYWYQQILGQGPKLLIQFQNNGVVDDSQLPKDRFSAERLKGVDSTLKIQPAKLEDSAVYLCASSQARYLSYEQYFGPGTRLTVT.

This clonotype was seen a few times. The chain joins TRBV5-1 to TRBJ1-5, with a possible D match to TRBD1 (5 bases). V dropped 1 base and J dropped 0 bases, with 8 bases sitting between them. Germline V gene data show CDR1 as SGHRS and CDR2 as YFSETQ. The CDR3 length is 15 residues. CDR3: CASSLSGFSNQPQHF. The DNA of the CDR3 is TGCGCCAGCAGCTTGTCAGGGTTTAGCAATCAGCCCCAGCATTTT. The complete variable domain, with remaining parts taken from reference TRBV5-1 and TRBJ1-5, reads KAGVTQTPRYLIKTRGQQVTLSCSPISGHRSVSWYQQTPGQGLQFLFEYFSETQRNKGNFPGRFSGRQFSNSRSEMNVSTLELGDSALYLCASSLSGFSNQPQHFGDGTRLSIL.

The rearrangement links TRBV4-1 to TRBJ2-7; 8 bases fit TRBD2. V shed 1 base and J 5 bases; nucleotides not matched to a gene: 13. The CDR3 covers 17 residues. The V gene's germline CDR1 is MGHRA and CDR2 YSYEKL. Here the CDR3 reads CASSQVGSWAGGDEQYF. CDR3 nucleotide sequence: TGCGCCAGCAGCCAAGTTGGGTCTTGGGCCGGGGGGGACGAGCAGTACTTC.

The chain links TRBV19 to TRBJ1-2; D not certain. CDR1 is LNHDA, CDR2 SQIVND, per germline (reference sequence). V lost 8 bases and J 3 bases, leaving 10 bases between the germline ends. This CDR3 comprises 12 residues. The CDR3 sequence is CASRDGYYGYTF. CDR3 DNA sequence: TGTGCCAGTCGAGACGGATACTATGGCTACACCTTC.

This clonotype has more than one count but fewer than ten. The V and J genes are TRBV12-3 or TRBV12-4 and TRBJ2-7; D is perhaps TRBD1 (6 bases). The CDR3 is 14 amino acids. Trimming removed 4 bases from V and 2 bases from J, with 12 bases in between. The chain's CDR3 is CASSSEDRPYEQYF. DNA for the CDR3: TGTGCCAGCAGTTCAGAGGACAGACCCTACGAGCAGTACTTC.

DNA of the CDR3: TGCGCCAGCAGCTTACAGGATTATTACAATGAGCAGTTCTTC. Amino acids: CASSLQDYYNEQFF. V usage is TRBV5-1 and J usage is TRBJ2-1, with TRBD1 as a possible D gene (5 bases). The germline V gene encodes CDR1 SGHRS and CDR2 YFSETQ. CDR3 length equals 14 residues. V was trimmed by 2 bases and J by 4 bases, leaving 10 bases between them.

The chain joins TRBV15 to TRBJ2-3; D gene unclear. Germline CDR1 and CDR2: LNHNV and YYDKDF (reference sequence). The CDR3 totals 16 residues. Trimming took off 0 bases at V and 2 bases at J, with 12 bases between the two ends. Here the CDR3 reads CATSRDVRLSTDTQYF. The CDR3 region has the DNA TGTGCCACCAGCAGAGATGTTAGGCTCTCCACAGATACGCAGTATTTT.

V is TRBV15 and J is TRBJ1-4; 7 bases map to TRBD1. The CDR3 runs to 13 residues. The V segment lost 9 bases and the J segment 6 bases; nucleotides outside the gene matches: 7. Germline V gene lookup returns CDR1 LNHNV and CDR2 YYDKDF (reference sequence). The CDR3 nucleotides read TGTGCCACGGAGGGGGCGTTGGATGAAAAACTGTTTTTT. Its translation: CATEGALDEKLFF. Full variable domain (missing parts from reference TRBV15 and TRBJ1-4): DAMVIQNPRYQVTQFGKPVTLSCSQTLNHNVMYWYQQKSSQAPKLLFHYYDKDFNNEADTPDNFQSRRPNTSFCFLDIRSPGLGDTAMYLCATEGALDEKLFFGSGTQLSVL.

This clonotype was detected a few times. The chain is built from TRBV9 and TRBJ1-6; tentative D call: TRBD1 (6 bases). The CDR3 totals 17 residues. The germline CDR1 and CDR2 sequences are SGDLS and YYNGEE. Trimming left V 4 bases short and J 0 bases short, with 14 bases between. This CDR3 is CASSPSGAPSYNSPLHF. The CDR3 DNA is TGTGCCAGCAGCCCATCGGGGGCGCCCTCCTATAATTCACCCCTCCACTTT.

There are a few counts of this clonotype. The V and J genes are TRBV4-1 and TRBJ2-5; D perhaps matches TRBD1 (5 bases). The CDR3 totals 15 residues. Per germline, CDR1 MGHRA and CDR2 YSYEKL. Trimming left V 1 base short and J 0 bases short, with 9 bases between. CDR3 coding DNA: TGCGCCAGCAGCCAAGGATCAGGGAACCAAGAGACCCAGTACTTC. Translation gives CASSQGSGNQETQYF.

This clonotype was found a few times. The rearrangement links TRBV7-9 to TRBJ2-7, with 7 bases lining up with TRBD2. The V gene's germline CDR1 is SEHNR and CDR2 FQNEAQ (reference sequence). The ends lost 5 bases at V and 2 bases at J; junction bases unmatched: 6. The CDR3 covers 14 residues. CDR3 sequence reads: CASSGGDPAYEQYF. Here the CDR3 DNA reads TGTGCCAGCAGCGGGGGGGACCCCGCCTACGAGCAGTACTTC.